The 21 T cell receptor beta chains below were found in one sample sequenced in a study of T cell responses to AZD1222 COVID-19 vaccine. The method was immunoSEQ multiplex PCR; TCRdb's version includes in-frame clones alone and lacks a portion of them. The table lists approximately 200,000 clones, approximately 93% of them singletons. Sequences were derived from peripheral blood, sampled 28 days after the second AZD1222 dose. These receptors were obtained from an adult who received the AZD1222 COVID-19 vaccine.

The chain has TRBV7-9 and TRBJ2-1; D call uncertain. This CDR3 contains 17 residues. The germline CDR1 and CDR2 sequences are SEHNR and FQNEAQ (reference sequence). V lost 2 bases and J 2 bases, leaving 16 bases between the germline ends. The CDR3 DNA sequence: TGTGCCAGCAGCTTACAGCAGGTATCTGGTGCCTACAATGAGCAGTTCTTC. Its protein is CASSLQQVSGAYNEQFF. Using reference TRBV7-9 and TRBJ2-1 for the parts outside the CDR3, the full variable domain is DTGVSQNPRHKITKRGQNVTFRCDPISEHNRLYWYRQTLGQGPEFLTYFQNEAQLEKSRLLSDRFSAERPKGSFSTLEIQRTEQGDSAMYLCASSLQQVSGAYNEQFFGPGTRLTVL.

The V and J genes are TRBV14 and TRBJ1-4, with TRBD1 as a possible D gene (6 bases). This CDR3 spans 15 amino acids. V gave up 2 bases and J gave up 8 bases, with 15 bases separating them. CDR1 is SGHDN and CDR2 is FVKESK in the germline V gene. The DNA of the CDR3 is TGTGCCAGCAGCCAATGGGGGGCGCGATCAGAAAAACTGTTTTTT. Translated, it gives CASSQWGARSEKLFF.

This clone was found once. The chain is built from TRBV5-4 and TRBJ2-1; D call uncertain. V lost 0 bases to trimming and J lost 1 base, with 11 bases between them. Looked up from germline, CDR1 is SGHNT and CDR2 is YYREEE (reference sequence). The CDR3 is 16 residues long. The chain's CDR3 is CASSLEVPYSYNEQFF. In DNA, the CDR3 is TGTGCCAGCAGCTTGGAAGTCCCGTATTCCTACAATGAGCAGTTCTTC. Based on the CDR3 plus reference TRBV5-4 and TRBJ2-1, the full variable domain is ETGVTQSPTHLIKTRGQQVTLRCSSQSGHNTVSWYQQALGQGPQFIFQYYREEENGRGNFPPRFSGLQFPNYSSELNVNALELDDSALYLCASSLEVPYSYNEQFFGPGTRLTVL.

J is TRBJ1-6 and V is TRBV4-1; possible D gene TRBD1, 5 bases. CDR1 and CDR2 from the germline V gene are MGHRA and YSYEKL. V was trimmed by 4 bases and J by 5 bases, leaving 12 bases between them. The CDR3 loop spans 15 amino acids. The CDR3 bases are TGCGCCAGCAGCCCGGGCGTAGGGGATAATTCACCCCTCCACTTT. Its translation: CASSPGVGDNSPLHF.

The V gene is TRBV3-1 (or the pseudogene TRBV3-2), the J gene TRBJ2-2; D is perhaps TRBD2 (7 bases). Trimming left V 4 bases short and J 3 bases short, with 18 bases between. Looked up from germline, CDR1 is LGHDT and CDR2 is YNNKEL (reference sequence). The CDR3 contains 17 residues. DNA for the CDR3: TGTGCCAGCAGCCCCAAGGGGGGTAGCGGGTACACCGGGGAGCTGTTTTTT. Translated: CASSPKGGSGYTGELFF.

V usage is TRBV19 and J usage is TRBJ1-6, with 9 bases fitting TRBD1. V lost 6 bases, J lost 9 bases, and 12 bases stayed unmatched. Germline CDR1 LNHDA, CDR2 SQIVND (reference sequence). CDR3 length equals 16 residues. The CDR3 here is CASSHRTGVFISPLHF. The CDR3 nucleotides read TGTGCCAGTAGCCATAGGACAGGGGTGTTTATTTCACCCCTCCACTTT.

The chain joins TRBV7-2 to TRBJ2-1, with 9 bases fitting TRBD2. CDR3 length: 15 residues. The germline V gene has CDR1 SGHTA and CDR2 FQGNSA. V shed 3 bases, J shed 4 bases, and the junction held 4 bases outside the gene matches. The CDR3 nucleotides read TGTGCCAGCAGCTTTCAGAGCGGGGGGTACAATGAGCAGTTCTTC. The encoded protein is CASSFQSGGYNEQFF.

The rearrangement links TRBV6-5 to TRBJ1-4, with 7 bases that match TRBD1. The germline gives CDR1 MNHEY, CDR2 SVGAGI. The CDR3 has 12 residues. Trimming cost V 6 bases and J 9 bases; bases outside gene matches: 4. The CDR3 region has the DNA TGTGCCAGCAGCGGGACAGAAAAAAAACTGTTTTTT. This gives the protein CASSGTEKKLFF.

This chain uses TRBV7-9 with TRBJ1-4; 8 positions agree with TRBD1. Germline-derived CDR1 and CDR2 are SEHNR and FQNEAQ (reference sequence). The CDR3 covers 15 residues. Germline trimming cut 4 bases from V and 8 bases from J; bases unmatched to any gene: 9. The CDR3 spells CASSSRTGGGEKLFF. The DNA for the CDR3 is TGTGCCAGCAGCTCACGCACAGGGGGAGGAGAAAAACTGTTTTTT.

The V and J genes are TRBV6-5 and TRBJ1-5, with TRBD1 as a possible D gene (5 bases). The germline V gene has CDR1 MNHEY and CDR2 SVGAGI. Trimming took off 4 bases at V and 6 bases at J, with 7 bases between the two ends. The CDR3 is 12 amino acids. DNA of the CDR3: TGTGCCAGCAGTTCCGGGGCTCAGCCCCAGCATTTT. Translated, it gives CASSSGAQPQHF.

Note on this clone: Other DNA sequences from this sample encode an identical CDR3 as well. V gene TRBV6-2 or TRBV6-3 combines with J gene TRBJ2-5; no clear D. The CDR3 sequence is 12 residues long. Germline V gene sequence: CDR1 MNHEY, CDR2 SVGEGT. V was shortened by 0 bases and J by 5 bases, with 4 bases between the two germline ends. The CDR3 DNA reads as TGTGCCAGCAGTTACTCGAGGGAGACCCAGTACTTC. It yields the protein CASSYSRETQYF.

This CDR3 is CASSTTYASYNEQFF. CDR3 DNA sequence: TGTGCCAGCAGCACTACCTACGCCTCCTACAATGAGCAGTTCTTC. The V and J genes are TRBV11-1 and TRBJ2-1, with D uncertain. V was cut by 5 bases and J by 0 bases, with 11 bases left in between. Germline V gives CDR1 SGHAT, CDR2 FQDESV (reference sequence). There are 15 residues in the CDR3.

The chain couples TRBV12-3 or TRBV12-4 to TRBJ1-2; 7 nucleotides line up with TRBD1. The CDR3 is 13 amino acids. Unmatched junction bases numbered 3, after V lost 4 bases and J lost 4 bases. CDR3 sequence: CASSSTGTYGYTF. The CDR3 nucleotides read TGTGCCAGCAGTTCGACAGGGACCTATGGCTACACCTTC.

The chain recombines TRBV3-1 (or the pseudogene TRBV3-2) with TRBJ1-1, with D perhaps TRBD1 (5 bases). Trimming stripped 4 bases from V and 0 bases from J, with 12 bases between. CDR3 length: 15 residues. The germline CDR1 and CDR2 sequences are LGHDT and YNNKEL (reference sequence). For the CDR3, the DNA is TGTGCCAGCAGCCTCGGGACGGGAATGAACACTGAAGCTTTCTTT. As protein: CASSLGTGMNTEAFF.

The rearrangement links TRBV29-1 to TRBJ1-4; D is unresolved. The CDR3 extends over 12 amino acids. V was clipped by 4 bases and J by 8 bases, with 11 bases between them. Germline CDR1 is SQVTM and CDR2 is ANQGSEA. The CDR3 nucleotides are TGCAGCGTTGGACTCATCGGGGAAAAACTGTTTTTT. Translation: CSVGLIGEKLFF.

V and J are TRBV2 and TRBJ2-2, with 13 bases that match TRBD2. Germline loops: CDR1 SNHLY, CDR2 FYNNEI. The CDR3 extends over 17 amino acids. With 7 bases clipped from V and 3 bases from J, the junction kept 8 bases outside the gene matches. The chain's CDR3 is CASTRTSGGRDTGELFF. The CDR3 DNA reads TGTGCCAGCACCCGGACTAGCGGGGGTCGGGACACCGGGGAGCTGTTTTTT.

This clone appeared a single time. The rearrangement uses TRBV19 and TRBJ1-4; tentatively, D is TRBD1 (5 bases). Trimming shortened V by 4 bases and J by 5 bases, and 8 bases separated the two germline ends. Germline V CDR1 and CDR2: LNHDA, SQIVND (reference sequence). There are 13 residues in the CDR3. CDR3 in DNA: TGTGCCAGTAGTAATGGGGGAAATGAAAAACTGTTTTTT. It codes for CASSNGGNEKLFF.

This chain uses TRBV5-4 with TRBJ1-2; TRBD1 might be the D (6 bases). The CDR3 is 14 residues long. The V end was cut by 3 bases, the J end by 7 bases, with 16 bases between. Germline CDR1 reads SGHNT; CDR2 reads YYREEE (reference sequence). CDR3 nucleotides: TGTGCCAGCAGCTGGGGGCAGGGTAGGGGTGGCTACACCTTC. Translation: CASSWGQGRGGYTF.

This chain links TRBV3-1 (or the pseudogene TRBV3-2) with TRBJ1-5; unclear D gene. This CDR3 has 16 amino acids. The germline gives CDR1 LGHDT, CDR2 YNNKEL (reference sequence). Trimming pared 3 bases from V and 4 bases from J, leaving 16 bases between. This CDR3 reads CASSQASGTDNQPQHF. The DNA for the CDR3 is TGTGCCAGCAGCCAGGCTTCCGGAACAGATAATCAGCCCCAGCATTTT.

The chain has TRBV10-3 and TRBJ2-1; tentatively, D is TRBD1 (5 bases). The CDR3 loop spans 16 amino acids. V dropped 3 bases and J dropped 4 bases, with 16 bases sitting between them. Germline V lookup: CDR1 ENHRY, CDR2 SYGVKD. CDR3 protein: CAISEGARLYYNEQFF. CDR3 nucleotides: TGTGCCATCAGTGAAGGGGCGAGGCTATATTACAATGAGCAGTTCTTC.

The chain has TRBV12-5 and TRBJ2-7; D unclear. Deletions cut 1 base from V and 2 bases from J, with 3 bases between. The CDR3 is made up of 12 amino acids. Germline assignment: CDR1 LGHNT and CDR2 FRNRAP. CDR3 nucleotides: TGTGCTAGTGGTTTGGGACCCTACGAGCAGTACTTC. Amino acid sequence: CASGLGPYEQYF. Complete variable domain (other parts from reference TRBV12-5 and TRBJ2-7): DARVTQTPRHKVTEMGQEVTMRCQPILGHNTVFWYRQTMMQGLELLAYFRNRAPLDDSGMPKDRFSAEMPDATLATLKIQPSEPRDSAVYFCASGLGPYEQYFGPGTRLTVT.